The next 9 T cell receptor beta chains were all read from a single sample in a study of regulatory T cells in long-lasting Graves disease. Specified time point: newly diagnosed GD, antithyroid drugs for less than 3 months. Extracted RNA from PBMCs served as the source of the TCR library. Arm-PCR of CDR3 regions with iRepertoire HTBI primers generated TCR beta libraries. TCRdb called the multiplex PCR reads again in MiXCR, with one record for every CDR3 protein. The profile shows 400,000 to 550,000 distinct CDR3 sequences, just under 15% of them singletons. These records were also assigned to another study, of T cells in Graves' hyperthyroidism and ophthalmopathy.

This material consisted of peripheral blood mononuclear cells (PBMCs), taken at new diagnosis, from a patient treated with antithyroid drugs. These receptors came from a woman between 25 and 40 years old with Graves disease.

This clonotype has at least ten counts. This chain connects TRBV3-1 to TRBJ2-3; unclear D gene. There are 14 residues in the CDR3. Germline CDR1 LGHDT, CDR2 YNNKEL (reference sequence). V gave up 4 bases and J gave up 4 bases, with 12 bases separating them. The CDR3 region is CASSRRGVADTQYF. CDR3 in DNA: TGTGCCAGCAGCCGGCGAGGAGTCGCAGATACGCAGTATTTT.

The chain joins TRBV20-1 to TRBJ2-3; a possible D gene is TRBD1 (6 bases). The J call may not be correct, given that the DNA end is closer to TRBJ1-5. The CDR3 has 17 amino acids. The germline gives CDR1 DFQATT, CDR2 SNEGSKA (reference sequence). The CDR3 region has the DNA TGCAGTGCCCGAAGGGGGTGGGCGGGACGGAGCACAGATACGCAGCATTTT. This translates into CSARRGWAGRSTDTQHF.

This clonotype was found many times. The J gene is TRBJ1-5, the V gene TRBV28; D gene unclear. The CDR3 is 14 amino acids. Trimming shortened V by 10 bases and J by 6 bases, and 19 bases separated the two germline ends. The V gene's germline CDR1 is MDHEN and CDR2 SYDVKM. The CDR3: CATTEGSVSQPQHF. CDR3 bases: TGTGCCACCACAGAAGGGTCTGTGAGTCAGCCCCAGCATTTT.

This clonotype has more than one count but fewer than ten. The V and J genes are TRBV29-1 and TRBJ2-1, with unresolved D. Trimming took off 2 bases at V and 5 bases at J, with 7 bases between the two ends. The CDR3 sequence is 12 residues long. Per the germline V gene, CDR1 is SQVTM and CDR2 is ANQGSEA. The CDR3 loop is CSVETNNNEQFF. As DNA, the CDR3 is TGCAGCGTTGAAACGAATAACAATGAGCAGTTCTTC.

The chain combines TRBV4-1 with TRBJ1-1; D gene unclear. There are 18 residues in the CDR3. The ends were cut back, 3 bases at V and 3 bases at J, with 23 bases in the middle. Germline assignment: CDR1 MGHRA and CDR2 YSYEKL. The CDR3 protein is CASSHPDRHSKGHTEAFF. CDR3 DNA sequence: TGCGCCAGCAGCCACCCGGACCGGCACTCCAAAGGGCACACTGAAGCTTTCTTT.

This chain connects TRBV14 to TRBJ2-7, with D perhaps matching TRBD1 (6 bases). CDR3 length: 15 residues. Germline CDR1 is SGHDN and CDR2 is FVKESK. Trimming cost V 6 bases and J 5 bases, with 20 bases left between them. CDR3: CASRSTRQDRDEQYF. The CDR3, as DNA: TGTGCCAGCAGGTCGACTCGACAGGATCGCGACGAGCAGTACTTC.

This clonotype has a handful of counts. The chain has TRBV5-1 and TRBJ1-1, with D perhaps matching TRBD1 (6 bases). Germline CDR1 and CDR2: SGHRS and YFSETQ. The V gene lost 4 bases and the J gene lost 5 bases, with 18 bases spanning the gap. The CDR3 length is 15 residues. The CDR3 DNA sequence: TGCGCCAGCAGCGTAACCACAGGGACGTTGACTGAAGCTTTCTTT. It translates to CASSVTTGTLTEAFF.

This clonotype has a handful of counts. The gene calls are TRBV5-1 and TRBJ2-5, with 9 bases matching TRBD2. The trim removed 0 bases at V and 7 bases at J, leaving 10 bases unmatched. The CDR3 sequence is 16 residues long. CDR1 is SGHRS, CDR2 YFSETQ, per germline. The CDR3 spells CASSLDLAGPLRTQYF. In DNA, the CDR3 is TGCGCCAGCAGCTTGGACCTAGCGGGGCCACTTCGGACCCAGTACTTC.

CDR3 region: CASSFARGAGNSDTQYF. CDR3 sequence (DNA): TGTGCCAGCAGTTTCGCTCGTGGAGCGGGAAATTCAGATACGCAGTATTTT. The J gene is TRBJ2-3, the V gene TRBV12-3 or TRBV12-4; 7 positions match TRBD2. The length of the CDR3 is 17 residues. V shed 3 bases, J shed 4 bases, and the junction held 13 bases outside the gene matches.